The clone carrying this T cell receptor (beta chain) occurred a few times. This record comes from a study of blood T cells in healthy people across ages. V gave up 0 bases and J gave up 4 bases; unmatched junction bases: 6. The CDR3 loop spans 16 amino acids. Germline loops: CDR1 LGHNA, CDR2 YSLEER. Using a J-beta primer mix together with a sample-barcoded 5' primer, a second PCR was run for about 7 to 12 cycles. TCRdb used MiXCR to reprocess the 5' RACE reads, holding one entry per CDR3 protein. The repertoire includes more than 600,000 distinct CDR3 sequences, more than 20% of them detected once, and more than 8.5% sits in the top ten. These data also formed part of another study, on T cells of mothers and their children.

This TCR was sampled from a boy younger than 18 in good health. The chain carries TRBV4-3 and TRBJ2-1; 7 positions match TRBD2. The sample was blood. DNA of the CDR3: TGCGCCAGCAGCCAAGACTCGCGGGGGACTTACAATGAGCAGTTCTTC. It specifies CASSQDSRGTYNEQFF.